A selection of T cell receptor beta chains follows, all from one sample in a study of molecular identifiers for immune sequencing clone quantification. TCRdb itself ran the PCR reads through MiXCR, one entry per CDR3 protein. This sample has hundreds of thousands of distinct CDR3 sequences, with about 25% found just once. The sequenced sample was naive CD8+ T cells from blood, with Jurkat cell RNA spiked in. These receptors all come from a human donor in good health. Some libraries in this study had Jurkat cell RNA spiked in. The CDR3 runs from the conserved cysteine through the conserved F or W. A D gene is named only where the DNA matches it firmly. Size values are once, few and many counts, or a class for expanded clones, and some rows have none.

size	V	J	D	DNA	CDR3
.	TRBV6-2/TRBV6-3	TRBJ2-1	.	TGTGCCAGCAGTTACTCGTTAGTCTCGGTGAACTTCCATGAGCAGTTCTTC	CASSYSLVSVNFHEQFF
few	TRBV6-5	TRBJ2-1	.	TGTGCCAGCAGTTACTCTTGGGGAAGGGCTGGTGAGCAGTTCTTC	CASSYSWGRAGEQFF
.	TRBV20-1	TRBJ2-3	.	TGCGGTAAACGCGCCGGGCTACGGTCCCTTAGCACAGATACGCAGTATTTT	CGKRAGLRSLSTDTQYF
few	TRBV10-2	TRBJ1-6	.	TGCGCCAGCAGTGATCCCGGACAGAAGAATTCACCCCTCCACTTT	CASSDPGQKNSPLHF
.	TRBV25-1	TRBJ2-2	.	TGTGCCAGCAGGTCCCCGTCCGGGGAGCTGTTTTTT	CASRSPSGELFF
.	TRBV10-3	TRBJ2-3	TRBD2	TGTGCCAACAGTGTGTCATTAGCGGGCCAAGACCATACGCAGTATTTT	CANSVSLAGQDHTQYF
many	TRBV4-1	TRBJ1-1	.	TGCGCCAGCAGCGCACAGGGAGTGGGCACTGAAGCTTTCTTT	CASSAQGVGTEAFF
many	TRBV7-9	TRBJ1-1	.	TGTGCCAGCGCGCGTGAGAACACTGAAGCTTTCTTT	CASARENTEAFF
many	TRBV30	TRBJ2-5	.	TGTGCCTGGAGTGCGGGGACCCAGTACTTC	CAWSAGTQYF
.	TRBV7-6	TRBJ2-3	.	TGTGCCAGCAGCGGAGAGCATTGGGACACAGATACGCAGTATTTT	CASSGEHWDTDTQYF
many	TRBV4-3	TRBJ2-2	.	TGCGCCAGCAGCCAAGTTTGGGGCGGGACCAACACCGGGGAGCTGTTTTTT	CASSQVWGGTNTGELFF
many	TRBV7-9	TRBJ2-7	TRBD1	TGTGCCAGCAGCGAACAGGGGTACGAGCAGTACTTC	CASSEQGYEQYF
few	TRBV7-6	TRBJ2-7	TRBD1	TGTGCCAGCAGCAGCGGGACAGGGGTCTCCTACGAGCAGTACTTC	CASSSGTGVSYEQYF
.	TRBV5-1	TRBJ2-7	TRBD1	TGCGCCAGCAGCCCACTGGGACAGGGTACCTACGAGCAGTACTTC	CASSPLGQGTYEQYF
.	TRBV3-1	TRBJ1-4	.	TGTGCCAGCAGCCAAGACATGTTCCAGGGGAAACTGTTTTTT	CASSQDMFQGKLFF
few	TRBV6-2/TRBV6-3	TRBJ1-1	.	TGTGCCAGCAGCTCCATTATCACAGACCCCAACACTGAAGCTTTCTTT	CASSSIITDPNTEAFF
.	TRBV6-4	TRBJ2-5	.	TGTGCCAGCAGTGCGAGGGAGGTCGAAGAGACCCAGTACTTC	CASSAREVEETQYF
many	TRBV12-3/TRBV12-4	TRBJ2-5	TRBD2	TGTGCCAGCAGTCCCCCGGGACTAGCGGGAGAGACCCAGTACTTC	CASSPPGLAGETQYF
few	TRBV13	TRBJ2-5	.	TGTGCCAGCAGCTTGGACAGTGGCCCGCAAGGGACCCAGTACTTC	CASSLDSGPQGTQYF
many	TRBV7-9	TRBJ1-1	.	TGTGCCAGCAGCAAGTCCCTTCAGGGTCATCGCACTGAAGCTTTCTTT	CASSKSLQGHRTEAFF
few	TRBV19	TRBJ2-3	TRBD2	TGTGCCAGTAGTAAACAGCGGGGGGGCAGCACAGATACGCAGTATTTT	CASSKQRGGSTDTQYF
.	TRBV27	TRBJ2-7	TRBD2	TGTGCCAGCAGTCAAGAGACTAGCTCTTCGTACGAGCAGTACTTC	CASSQETSSSYEQYF
few	TRBV6-2/TRBV6-3	TRBJ2-7	.	TGTGCCAGCAGTTACTCTCCCTCCGGGGGAGTAGACTACGAGCAGTACTTC	CASSYSPSGGVDYEQYF